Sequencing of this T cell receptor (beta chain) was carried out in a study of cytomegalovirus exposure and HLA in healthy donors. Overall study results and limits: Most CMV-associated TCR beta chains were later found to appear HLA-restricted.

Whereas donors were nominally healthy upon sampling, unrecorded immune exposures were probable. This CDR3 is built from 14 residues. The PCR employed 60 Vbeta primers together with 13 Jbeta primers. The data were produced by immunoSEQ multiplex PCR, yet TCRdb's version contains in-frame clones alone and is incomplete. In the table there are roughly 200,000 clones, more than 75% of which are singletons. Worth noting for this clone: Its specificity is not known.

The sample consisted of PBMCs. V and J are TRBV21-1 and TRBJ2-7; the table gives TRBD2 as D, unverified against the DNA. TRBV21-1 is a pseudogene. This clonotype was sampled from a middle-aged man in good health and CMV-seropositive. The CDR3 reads CASSKVGGPYEQYF. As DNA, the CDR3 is TGTGCCAGCAGCAAAGTGGGGGGACCCTACGAGCAGTACTTC.